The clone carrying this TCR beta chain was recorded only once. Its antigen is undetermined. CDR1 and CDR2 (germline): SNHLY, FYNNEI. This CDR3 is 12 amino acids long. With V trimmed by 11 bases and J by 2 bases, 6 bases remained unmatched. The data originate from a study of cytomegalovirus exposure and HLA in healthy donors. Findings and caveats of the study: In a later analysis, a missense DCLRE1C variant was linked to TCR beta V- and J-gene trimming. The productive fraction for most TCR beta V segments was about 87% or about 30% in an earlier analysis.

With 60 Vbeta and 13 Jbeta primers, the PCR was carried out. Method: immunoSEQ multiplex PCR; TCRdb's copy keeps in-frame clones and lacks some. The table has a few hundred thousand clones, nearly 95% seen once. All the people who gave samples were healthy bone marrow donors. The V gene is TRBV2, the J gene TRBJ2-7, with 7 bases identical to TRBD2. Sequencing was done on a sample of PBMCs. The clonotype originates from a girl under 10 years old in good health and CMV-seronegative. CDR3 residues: CAGSGGPYEQYF. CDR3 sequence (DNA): TGTGCCGGGTCGGGGGGTCCCTACGAGCAGTACTTC. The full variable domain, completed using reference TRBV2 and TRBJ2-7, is EPEVTQTPSHQVTQMGQEVILRCVPISNHLYFYWYRQILGQKVEFLVSFYNNEISEKSEIFDDQFSVERPDGSNFTLKIRSTKLEDSAMYFCAGSGGPYEQYFGPGTRLTVT.